These 10 T cell receptor beta chains were all obtained from the same sample, sequenced in a study of T cells in Graves' hyperthyroidism and ophthalmopathy. The investigators amplified TCR beta CDR3 regions from RNA transcripts. The study used the HTBI primer set for a first-round RT-PCR of the TCR CDR3. One entry per CDR3 protein results from TCRdb running MiXCR on the multiplex PCR reads. This table has around 800,000 distinct CDR3 sequences, 38% appearing once. The specimen was blood. The source is a man between 18 and 29 years old with Graves' hyperthyroidism.

This clonotype was detected a few times. This rearrangement joins TRBV12-3 or TRBV12-4 to TRBJ2-2; D unclear. The CDR3 contains 16 residues. V was trimmed by 3 bases and J by 0 bases, leaving 11 bases between them. As DNA, the CDR3 is TGTGCCAGCAGTTTGACGGGCGCACCGAACACCGGGGAGCTGTTTTTT. It is translated as CASSLTGAPNTGELFF.

This chain joins TRBV12-1 and TRBJ2-2. TRBV12-1 is marked as a pseudogene. The CDR3 has 15 amino acids. CDR3 protein: CASSFTDSDTGELFF. CDR3 in DNA: TGTGCCAGCAGCTTTACCGACTCCGACACCGGGGAGCTGTTTTTT.

The gene calls are TRBV12-3 or TRBV12-4 and TRBJ1-1; D is undetermined. Trimming took 5 bases from V and 6 from J, leaving 13 bases between them. CDR3 length: 13 amino acids. The CDR3 reads CASSRTDRAEAFF. CDR3 nucleotide sequence: TGTGCCAGCAGTCGAACGGATCGGGCTGAAGCTTTCTTT.

This chain joins TRBV7-6 and TRBJ2-5, with D perhaps matching TRBD1 (6 bases). The CDR3 totals 14 residues. The V and J ends lost 7 bases and 9 bases respectively, with 21 bases between them. Germline lookup yields CDR1 SGHVS and CDR2 FNYEAQ. The CDR3 region has the DNA TGTGCCAGCACCCCCCGGAGACAGGAGGAGCCCCAGTACTTC. Translation: CASTPRRQEEPQYF.

V gene TRBV29-1 combines with J gene TRBJ2-7, with 8 bases lining up with TRBD2. The CDR3 totals 17 residues. V lost 2 bases, J lost 0 bases, and 12 bases stayed unmatched. Germline lookup yields CDR1 SQVTM and CDR2 ANQGSEA. CDR3 sequence reads: CSVEHPARGGDSYEQYF. DNA for the CDR3: TGCAGCGTTGAACACCCAGCCCGGGGGGGGGACTCCTACGAGCAGTACTTC.

The chain uses TRBV4-1 and TRBJ1-6; 8 nucleotides agree with TRBD1. Per germline, CDR1 MGHRA and CDR2 YSYEKL. V dropped 0 bases and J dropped 9; count of bases not matched to a gene: 7. The CDR3 is 16 amino acids. Here the CDR3 DNA reads TGCGCCAGCAGCCAAGACGCAGGGGGCGTCAGTTCACCCCTCCACTTT. Its protein product is CASSQDAGGVSSPLHF.

This clonotype was observed many times. J is TRBJ1-5 and V is TRBV12-3 or TRBV12-4; TRBD1 agrees at 7 bases. The CDR3 sequence is 13 residues long. Losses at the gene ends were 8 bases for V and 6 bases for J; bases not matched to a gene: 7. CDR3 residues: CASHRGSGQPQHF. CDR3 DNA: TGTGCCAGCCACAGGGGAAGCGGTCAGCCCCAGCATTTT.

The V and J genes are TRBV5-1 and TRBJ1-2; unclear D gene. Trimming stripped 4 bases from V and 8 bases from J, with 15 bases between. Germline-derived CDR1 and CDR2 are SGHRS and YFSETQ. The CDR3 loop spans 13 amino acids. CDR3 region: CASSPPEREGYTF. The CDR3 region has the DNA TGCGCCAGCAGCCCCCCGGAGAGGGAAGGCTACACCTTC.

This clonotype was seen a few times. The chain combines TRBV25-1 with TRBJ2-7, with TRBD1 matching over 9 bases. The V gene's germline CDR1 is MGHDK and CDR2 SYGVNS. CDR3 length: 14 amino acids. The junction had 7 bases not matched to a gene; V was cut back by 6 bases and J by 4 bases. The CDR3 coding sequence is TGTGCCAGCAGCGAACAGGGGGCGCGTTACGAGCAGTACTTC. It translates to CASSEQGARYEQYF.

The V gene is TRBV11-2, the J gene TRBJ1-2; a possible D gene is TRBD1 (5 bases). The CDR3 has 14 amino acids. Trimming removed 0 bases from V and 4 bases from J, with 9 bases in between. Germline CDR1 SGHAT, CDR2 FQNNGV. Here the CDR3 reads CASSLDDSPYGYTF. CDR3 in DNA: TGTGCCAGCAGCTTAGACGACAGCCCCTATGGCTACACCTTC.